The rows below give T cell receptor beta chains drawn from one sample of a study of shared clonotypes between healthy human individuals. Clones were read by immunoSEQ multiplex PCR, and TCRdb kept only the in-frame ones, dropping some. The sample has over 2 million clones; about 95% are singletons. Material: naive CD8+ T cells sorted from blood. Every receptor here comes from a man between 18 and 35 years old in good health. Each CDR3 is given with its conserved first and last residue. Each record gives: V gene, J gene, clone size, D gene, CDR3 protein, CDR3 DNA. The D gene is left open where the match is weak. Some rows mark clone size as missing; the rest say once, few, many or name a class of expanded clone.

v_call: TRBV6-5; j_call: TRBJ2-3; clone_size: few; d_call: .; cdr3_aa: CASSYGDTQYF; cdr3_nt: TGTGCCAGCAGTTACGGAGATACGCAGTATTTT
v_call: TRBV28; j_call: TRBJ1-5; clone_size: few; d_call: TRBD1; cdr3_aa: CASGWQGVGQPQHF; cdr3_nt: TGTGCCAGTGGGTGGCAGGGGGTCGGTCAGCCCCAGCATTTT
v_call: TRBV11-2; j_call: TRBJ2-5; clone_size: .; d_call: TRBD2; cdr3_aa: CASSDRLANQETQYF; cdr3_nt: TGTGCCAGCAGCGATCGACTAGCTAACCAAGAGACCCAGTACTTC
v_call: TRBV27; j_call: TRBJ2-3; clone_size: .; d_call: .; cdr3_aa: CASIPGAGEVVDTQYF; cdr3_nt: TGTGCCAGCATCCCAGGGGCGGGAGAGGTTGTAGATACGCAGTATTTT
v_call: TRBV6-1; j_call: TRBJ1-2; clone_size: .; d_call: .; cdr3_aa: CASSEGGSSLYGYTF; cdr3_nt: TGTGCCAGCAGTGAAGGAGGCAGTTCACTCTATGGCTACACCTTC
v_call: TRBV13; j_call: TRBJ2-1; clone_size: .; d_call: TRBD2; cdr3_aa: CASSFGRTSGERWFF; cdr3_nt: TGTGCCAGCAGCTTCGGGCGGACTAGCGGAGAGAGGTGGTTCTTC
v_call: TRBV7-3; j_call: TRBJ1-1; clone_size: .; d_call: .; cdr3_aa: CASSPTGGNTEAFF; cdr3_nt: TGTGCCAGCAGCCCAACGGGGGGGAACACTGAAGCTTTCTTT
v_call: TRBV19; j_call: TRBJ2-7; clone_size: .; d_call: .; cdr3_aa: CASSMAGLSEQYF; cdr3_nt: TGTGCCAGTAGTATGGCAGGGTTGAGCGAGCAGTACTTC
v_call: TRBV9; j_call: TRBJ1-6; clone_size: .; d_call: TRBD1; cdr3_aa: CASSAGTGEQPLHF; cdr3_nt: TGTGCCAGCAGCGCCGGGACAGGGGAGCAACCCCTCCACTTT
v_call: TRBV4-2; j_call: TRBJ2-5; clone_size: .; d_call: .; cdr3_aa: CASSQEGTQYF; cdr3_nt: TGTGCCAGCAGCCAAGAGGGGACCCAGTACTTC
v_call: TRBV28; j_call: TRBJ2-3; clone_size: .; d_call: .; cdr3_aa: CASNGGALTDTQYF; cdr3_nt: TGTGCCAGCAATGGGGGGGCCTTAACAGATACGCAGTATTTT
v_call: TRBV13; j_call: TRBJ2-1; clone_size: .; d_call: TRBD2; cdr3_aa: CASSTTSGGHYNEQFF; cdr3_nt: TGTGCCAGCAGCACGACTAGCGGGGGGCACTACAATGAGCAGTTCTTC
v_call: TRBV11-2; j_call: TRBJ1-2; clone_size: .; d_call: .; cdr3_aa: CASSIISPGQGGYGYTF; cdr3_nt: TGTGCCAGCAGCATAATATCCCCTGGGCAGGGAGGCTATGGCTACACCTTC
v_call: TRBV6-1; j_call: TRBJ2-1; clone_size: .; d_call: .; cdr3_aa: CASSEGGHLFVYNEQFF; cdr3_nt: TGTGCCAGCAGTGAAGGTGGGCATCTGTTTGTCTACAATGAGCAGTTCTTC
v_call: TRBV4-3; j_call: TRBJ2-1; clone_size: .; d_call: TRBD2; cdr3_aa: CASSQTSGSYNEQFF; cdr3_nt: TGCGCCAGCAGCCAAACTAGCGGGAGCTACAATGAGCAGTTCTTC
v_call: TRBV14; j_call: TRBJ1-2; clone_size: .; d_call: TRBD1; cdr3_aa: CASSQDRYGQGGLHDYGYTF; cdr3_nt: TGTGCCAGCAGCCAAGATCGGTACGGACAGGGGGGCTTGCATGACTATGGCTACACCTTC
v_call: TRBV7-9; j_call: TRBJ2-1; clone_size: .; d_call: TRBD2; cdr3_aa: CASSSVSGEGSYNEQFF; cdr3_nt: TGTGCCAGCAGCTCCGTGTCTGGGGAGGGTTCCTACAATGAGCAGTTCTTC
v_call: TRBV4-1; j_call: TRBJ1-3; clone_size: .; d_call: .; cdr3_aa: CASSQGQWGLGNTIYF; cdr3_nt: TGCGCCAGCAGCCAAGGGCAATGGGGGCTTGGAAACACCATATATTTT
v_call: TRBV13; j_call: TRBJ2-2; clone_size: once; d_call: TRBD2; cdr3_aa: CASSLRLAGVGGELFF; cdr3_nt: TGTGCCAGCAGCTTAAGACTAGCGGGAGTCGGCGGGGAGCTGTTTTTT
v_call: TRBV6-5; j_call: TRBJ2-2; clone_size: .; d_call: .; cdr3_aa: CASSVTGEGGELFF; cdr3_nt: TGTGCCAGCAGTGTAACAGGGGAGGGCGGGGAGCTGTTTTTT
v_call: TRBV4-2; j_call: TRBJ2-1; clone_size: .; d_call: TRBD2; cdr3_aa: CASSLTSGRITTYNEQFF; cdr3_nt: TGTGCCAGCAGCCTGACTAGCGGGAGGATTACAACCTACAATGAGCAGTTCTTC
v_call: TRBV13; j_call: TRBJ2-3; clone_size: .; d_call: TRBD2; cdr3_aa: CASSLAEREGSTDTQYF; cdr3_nt: TGTGCCAGCAGCTTAGCGGAGCGGGAAGGAAGCACAGATACGCAGTATTTT
v_call: TRBV6-1; j_call: TRBJ2-7; clone_size: .; d_call: TRBD1; cdr3_aa: CASSENEGTGLYEQYF; cdr3_nt: TGTGCCAGCAGTGAAAACGAAGGGACAGGGCTCTACGAGCAGTACTTC
v_call: TRBV15; j_call: TRBJ2-2; clone_size: .; d_call: TRBD1; cdr3_aa: CATSSRQGPNTGELFF; cdr3_nt: TGTGCCACCAGCAGTCGACAGGGGCCGAACACCGGGGAGCTGTTTTTT
v_call: TRBV11-2; j_call: TRBJ2-7; clone_size: once; d_call: TRBD1; cdr3_aa: CASSPGTGAYEQYF; cdr3_nt: TGTGCCAGCAGCCCAGGGACAGGGGCCTACGAGCAGTACTTC
v_call: TRBV21-1; j_call: TRBJ2-2; clone_size: .; d_call: .; cdr3_aa: CASSLRTGGYGELFF; cdr3_nt: TGTGCCAGCAGCCTCCGGACAGGGGGCTACGGGGAGCTGTTTTTT
v_call: TRBV6-5; j_call: TRBJ2-2; clone_size: .; d_call: TRBD2; cdr3_aa: CAIAGLAGSTGELFF; cdr3_nt: TGTGCCATCGCTGGACTAGCGGGATCCACCGGGGAGCTGTTTTTT
v_call: TRBV6-5; j_call: TRBJ1-2; clone_size: .; d_call: .; cdr3_aa: CASSLAGGYGYTF; cdr3_nt: TGTGCCAGCAGTTTAGCCGGAGGGTATGGCTACACCTTC
v_call: TRBV28; j_call: TRBJ2-1; clone_size: .; d_call: TRBD2; cdr3_aa: CASTRGSGGHYNEQFF; cdr3_nt: TGTGCCAGCACCCGTGGGAGCGGGGGGCACTACAATGAGCAGTTCTTC
v_call: TRBV18; j_call: TRBJ2-7; clone_size: .; d_call: TRBD2; cdr3_aa: CASSPSGREYEQYF; cdr3_nt: TGTGCCAGCTCCCCGAGTGGGAGGGAGTACGAGCAGTACTTC
v_call: TRBV7-9; j_call: TRBJ2-1; clone_size: .; d_call: TRBD2; cdr3_aa: CASSPTGLAGVDEQFF; cdr3_nt: TGTGCCAGCAGCCCCACCGGACTAGCGGGAGTTGATGAGCAGTTCTTC
v_call: TRBV19; j_call: TRBJ1-6; clone_size: .; d_call: TRBD1; cdr3_aa: CASSQGDSYNSPLHF; cdr3_nt: TGTGCCAGTAGCCAGGGGGACTCCTATAATTCACCCCTCCACTTT
v_call: TRBV5-6; j_call: TRBJ1-1; clone_size: .; d_call: TRBD1; cdr3_aa: CASSLANRGPEAFF; cdr3_nt: TGTGCCAGCAGCTTGGCCAACAGGGGTCCTGAAGCTTTCTTT
v_call: TRBV11-3; j_call: TRBJ2-2; clone_size: .; d_call: TRBD2; cdr3_aa: CASSSRLAGGPQGTGELFF; cdr3_nt: TGTGCCAGCAGCTCGCGACTAGCGGGAGGCCCCCAAGGAACCGGGGAGCTGTTTTTT
v_call: TRBV23-1; j_call: TRBJ2-7; clone_size: .; d_call: TRBD2; cdr3_aa: CASSQTSGNYEQYF; cdr3_nt: TGCGCCAGCAGTCAAACTAGCGGGAACTACGAGCAGTACTTC
v_call: TRBV10-1; j_call: TRBJ2-1; clone_size: .; d_call: TRBD2; cdr3_aa: CASSESILAGGPNEQFF; cdr3_nt: TGCGCCAGCAGTGAGTCGATACTAGCGGGAGGGCCTAATGAGCAGTTCTTC
v_call: TRBV19; j_call: TRBJ1-2; clone_size: once; d_call: .; cdr3_aa: CASSPEGSLYYGYTF; cdr3_nt: TGTGCCAGCTCCCCCGAGGGCAGCTTATACTATGGCTACACCTTC
v_call: TRBV11-2; j_call: TRBJ2-7; clone_size: few; d_call: .; cdr3_aa: CASSLASVYEQYF; cdr3_nt: TGTGCCAGCAGCTTAGCTTCTGTCTACGAGCAGTACTTC
v_call: TRBV6-6; j_call: TRBJ2-5; clone_size: .; d_call: .; cdr3_aa: CAIGLGIQETQYF; cdr3_nt: TGTGCCATAGGACTCGGAATCCAAGAGACCCAGTACTTC
v_call: TRBV5-8; j_call: TRBJ2-3; clone_size: .; d_call: .; cdr3_aa: CASSLPTNTDTQYF; cdr3_nt: TGTGCCAGCAGCTTGCCCACTAACACAGATACGCAGTATTTT
v_call: TRBV7-9; j_call: TRBJ2-1; clone_size: once; d_call: TRBD1; cdr3_aa: CASSLILTGEDEQFF; cdr3_nt: TGTGCCAGCAGCTTGATCCTGACAGGGGAGGATGAGCAGTTCTTC
v_call: TRBV6-5; j_call: TRBJ2-7; clone_size: .; d_call: TRBD2; cdr3_aa: CASSNAGEGSYEQYF; cdr3_nt: TGTGCCAGCAGCAACGCGGGGGAGGGTTCCTACGAGCAGTACTTC
v_call: TRBV4-1; j_call: TRBJ1-1; clone_size: .; d_call: .; cdr3_aa: CASSRGAEAFF; cdr3_nt: TGCGCCAGCAGCCGGGGCGCTGAAGCTTTCTTT
v_call: TRBV4-2; j_call: TRBJ2-2; clone_size: .; d_call: .; cdr3_aa: CASSQVGPGELFF; cdr3_nt: TGTGCCAGCAGCCAAGTGGGCCCCGGGGAGCTGTTTTTT
v_call: TRBV28; j_call: TRBJ2-7; clone_size: .; d_call: .; cdr3_aa: CASSFVGDYEQYF; cdr3_nt: TGTGCCAGCAGTTTTGTTGGGGATTACGAGCAGTACTTC
v_call: TRBV27; j_call: TRBJ2-6; clone_size: .; d_call: .; cdr3_aa: CASSALPGANVLTF; cdr3_nt: TGTGCCAGCAGTGCCCTACCTGGGGCCAACGTCCTGACTTTC
v_call: TRBV5-4; j_call: TRBJ1-2; clone_size: .; d_call: .; cdr3_aa: CASSLVGAGYTF; cdr3_nt: TGTGCCAGCAGCTTGGTGGGGGCGGGCTACACCTTC
v_call: TRBV6-1; j_call: TRBJ2-5; clone_size: .; d_call: TRBD2; cdr3_aa: CASRLAGQETQYF; cdr3_nt: TGTGCCAGCAGATTAGCGGGACAAGAGACCCAGTACTTC
v_call: TRBV7-9; j_call: TRBJ2-5; clone_size: once; d_call: .; cdr3_aa: CASSLPPVGETQYF; cdr3_nt: TGTGCCAGCAGCCTCCCCCCCGTGGGAGAGACCCAGTACTTC
v_call: TRBV6-5; j_call: TRBJ1-5; clone_size: .; d_call: .; cdr3_aa: CASRTDSNQPQHF; cdr3_nt: TGTGCCAGCAGAACAGACAGCAATCAGCCCCAGCATTTT
v_call: TRBV23-1; j_call: TRBJ2-5; clone_size: .; d_call: TRBD2; cdr3_aa: CASSLRGQETQYF; cdr3_nt: TGCGCCAGCAGTCTGCGGGGGCAAGAGACCCAGTACTTC
v_call: TRBV10-1; j_call: TRBJ2-3; clone_size: .; d_call: TRBD2; cdr3_aa: CASSVGLAGTDTQYF; cdr3_nt: TGCGCCAGCAGTGTGGGGCTAGCGGGGACAGATACGCAGTATTTT
v_call: TRBV6-5; j_call: TRBJ1-1; clone_size: once; d_call: TRBD1; cdr3_aa: CASSYSPGGQTEAFF; cdr3_nt: TGTGCCAGCAGTTACTCACCAGGGGGGCAAACTGAAGCTTTCTTT
v_call: TRBV7-8; j_call: TRBJ2-5; clone_size: .; d_call: TRBD2; cdr3_aa: CASSSDSASGVDQETQYF; cdr3_nt: TGTGCCAGCAGCTCGGACTCGGCTAGCGGGGTAGACCAAGAGACCCAGTACTTC